These 32 T cell receptor beta chains were sequenced from one sample in a study of T cell changes during pregnancy in multiple sclerosis. Using immunoSEQ multiplex PCR, the repertoire was profiled, and TCRdb retains in-frame clones only, with some absent. The sample comprises 40,000 to 60,000 clones, around 94% of which are singletons, and roughly 0.71% rests with the top ten. The material was CD4+ T cells from peripheral blood mononuclear cells, obtained in the third trimester of pregnancy. The origin of the receptors is a female donor with multiple sclerosis, enrolled in a pregnancy study.

This rearrangement joins TRBV27 to TRBJ2-7; D may be TRBD2 (5 bases). V lost 3 bases to trimming and J lost 0 bases, with 12 bases between them. The CDR3 is 15 residues long. CDR1 is MNHEY and CDR2 is SMNVEV in the germline V gene (reference sequence). The DNA for the CDR3 is TGTGCCAGCAGTTTCTCCCCACTAGTCTCCTACGAGCAGTACTTC. Its protein product is CASSFSPLVSYEQYF.

This chain joins TRBV4-3 and TRBJ1-1; no clear D gene. Trimming took off 9 bases at V and 1 base at J, with 15 bases between the two ends. Germline loops: CDR1 LGHNA, CDR2 YSLEER. The CDR3 runs 14 residues. CDR3: CASTEDLRNTEAFF. The CDR3 bases are TGCGCCAGTACGGAGGACCTTAGGAACACTGAAGCTTTCTTT.

The chain carries TRBV4-1 and TRBJ1-2; TRBD1 matches 11 bases. The V gene's germline CDR1 is MGHRA and CDR2 YSYEKL. V was pared by 1 base and J by 8 bases, with 9 bases of the junction left unmatched. The CDR3 consists of 16 residues. The CDR3 region has the DNA TGCGCCAGCAGCCAAGCGGACAGGGGGCAAACAGGAGGCTACACCTTC. As protein: CASSQADRGQTGGYTF.

The CDR3, as DNA: TGTGCCATCAGTGACAGGGGAGCTGGGGCCAACGTCCTGACTTTC. Translating gives CAISDRGAGANVLTF. The gene calls are TRBV10-3 and TRBJ2-6; possible D gene TRBD1, 6 bases. Trimming took 3 bases from V and 2 from J, leaving 8 bases between them. The germline gives CDR1 ENHRY, CDR2 SYGVKD. This CDR3 is built from 15 residues.

CDR3 in amino acids: CASSLGQLNTEAFF. The CDR3 DNA follows: TGTGCCAGCAGCTTAGGACAGTTGAACACTGAAGCTTTCTTT. The chain links TRBV11-1 to TRBJ1-1; tentative D call: TRBD1 (5 bases). This CDR3 region has 14 residues. Germline CDR1 SGHAT, CDR2 FQDESV (reference sequence). V was clipped by 1 base and J by 0 bases, with 6 bases between them.

This chain joins TRBV7-3 and TRBJ2-2, with TRBD1 identical over 7 bases. V lost 5 bases and J lost 2; bases outside the gene matches: 2. The CDR3 spans 14 residues. The germline gives CDR1 SGHTA, CDR2 FQGTGA. CDR3 residues: CASSRTGNTGELFF. Here the CDR3 DNA reads TGTGCCAGCAGCCGGACAGGAAACACCGGGGAGCTGTTTTTT. The complete variable domain, with remaining parts taken from reference TRBV7-3 and TRBJ2-2, reads GAGVSQTPSNKVTEKGKYVELRCDPISGHTALYWYRQSLGQGPEFLIYFQGTGAADDSGLPNDRFFAVRPEGSVSTLKIQRTERGDSAVYLCASSRTGNTGELFFGEGSRLTVL.

The V call is TRBV2, the J call TRBJ1-3; 9 nucleotides align to TRBD1. CDR1 and CDR2 from the germline V gene are SNHLY and FYNNEI. CDR3 length: 15 residues. V lost 8 bases to trimming and J lost 0 bases; unmatched junction nucleotides: 5. The CDR3 sequence: CASRDRATSGNTIYF. The CDR3 nucleotides are TGTGCCAGCCGGGACAGGGCTACCTCTGGAAACACCATATATTTT.

This chain connects TRBV7-9 to TRBJ1-2; TRBD1 aligns across 7 bases. V dropped 1 base and J dropped 4; count of bases not matched to a gene: 6. The CDR3 contains 15 residues. The germline CDR1 and CDR2 sequences are SEHNR and FQNEAQ (reference sequence). For the CDR3, the DNA is TGTGCCAGCAGCTTAGAAGGACAGGCTGGCTATGGCTACACCTTC. This encodes CASSLEGQAGYGYTF.

The rearrangement joins TRBV25-1 to TRBJ2-2, with no clear D. The V end was cut by 5 bases, the J end by 3 bases, with 7 bases between. Looked up from germline, CDR1 is MGHDK and CDR2 is SYGVNS. The CDR3 has 13 amino acids. The DNA for the CDR3 is TGTGCCAGCAGTTCCCAGTACACCGGGGAGCTGTTTTTT. Protein sequence: CASSSQYTGELFF.

The rearrangement joins TRBV19 to TRBJ1-6, with D tentatively TRBD1 (6 bases). V lost 3 bases to trimming and J lost 1 base, with 16 bases between them. The CDR3 is made up of 18 amino acids. Germline V gives CDR1 LNHDA, CDR2 SQIVND (reference sequence). In nucleotides, the CDR3 is TGTGCCAGTAGTATTGAGGCCAGGGGCACATCCTATAATTCACCCCTCCACTTT. Protein: CASSIEARGTSYNSPLHF.

This clone has a handful of counts. The V and J genes are TRBV9 and TRBJ2-5; 7 bases agree with TRBD2. The CDR3 loop spans 16 amino acids. Germline-derived CDR1 and CDR2 are SGDLS and YYNGEE. The J segment lost 4 bases and the V segment lost 3 bases, leaving 12 bases of the junction unmatched. The CDR3 sequence is CASSAHITGGLETQYF. The CDR3 DNA reads as TGTGCCAGCAGCGCCCACATCACGGGGGGTTTAGAGACCCAGTACTTC.

V is TRBV5-5 and J is TRBJ2-3, with 8 bases that match TRBD1. Germline CDR1 SGHKS, CDR2 YYEKEE (reference sequence). CDR3 size: 16 residues. V was clipped by 5 bases and J by 0 bases; unmatched bases: 8. CDR3 sequence reads: CASRLTDRVSTDTQYF. CDR3 nucleotide sequence: TGTGCCAGCAGATTAACGGACAGGGTGAGCACAGATACGCAGTATTTT.

The CDR3 reads CASSLQATYNEQFF. In nucleotides, the CDR3 is TGTGCCAGCAGCTTACAGGCTACCTACAATGAGCAGTTCTTC. V is TRBV7-3 and J is TRBJ2-1, with unresolved D. CDR1 is SGHTA, CDR2 FQGTGA, per germline. Between the trimmed V and J ends, which lost 2 bases and 2 bases, there was a span of 7 bases. The CDR3 extends over 14 amino acids.

The chain uses TRBV10-1 and TRBJ1-3, with TRBD1 matching over 8 bases. The CDR3 extends over 14 amino acids. Looked up from germline, CDR1 is WNHNN and CDR2 is SYGVQD (reference sequence). V lost 8 bases and J lost 2; bases outside the gene matches: 5. Written as DNA, the CDR3 is TGCGCCAGCGCCCGACAGGGGCCTGGAAACACCATATATTTT. The encoded protein is CASARQGPGNTIYF.

V and J are TRBV4-1 and TRBJ1-2; 8 bases line up with TRBD1. Losses at the gene ends were 4 bases for V and 6 bases for J; bases not matched to a gene: 13. From germline, CDR1 is MGHRA and CDR2 YSYEKL. This CDR3 has 16 amino acids. CDR3 protein: CASSPPPGQAFDGYTF. CDR3 nucleotide sequence: TGCGCCAGCAGCCCCCCACCGGGACAGGCATTCGATGGCTACACCTTC.

V and J are TRBV29-1 and TRBJ2-1; no definite D call. V shed 3 bases and J shed 7 bases, with 10 bases lying between them. The CDR3 covers 12 residues. Germline V gene lookup returns CDR1 SQVTM and CDR2 ANQGSEA. CDR3 coding DNA: TGCAGCGTTGACGTACAGTTGAATGAGCAGTTCTTC. Its translation is CSVDVQLNEQFF.

The chain combines TRBV5-1 with TRBJ1-2; 7 bases agree with TRBD1. Germline V gene lookup returns CDR1 SGHRS and CDR2 YFSETQ. The CDR3 is 15 residues long. V lost 4 bases and J lost 6; bases outside the gene matches: 12. CDR3 sequence (DNA): TGCGCCAGCAGCCTACAACAGGGGAGGACAGATGGCTACACCTTC. Translated, it gives CASSLQQGRTDGYTF.

The V and J genes are TRBV2 and TRBJ1-4, with D possibly matching TRBD1 (6 bases). CDR3 length: 16 amino acids. Germline lookup yields CDR1 SNHLY and CDR2 FYNNEI. The V end lost 6 bases, the J end lost 5 bases, and 19 bases lay between the germline ends. The CDR3 coding sequence is TGTGCCAGCAGACTGACCAGGGGTGGGGAAAATGAAAAACTGTTTTTT. Amino acids: CASRLTRGGENEKLFF.

The V gene is TRBV5-4, the J gene TRBJ2-2; D may be TRBD2 (5 bases). V was shortened by 3 bases and J by 4 bases, with 16 bases between the two germline ends. Germline assignment: CDR1 SGHNT and CDR2 YYREEE (reference sequence). The CDR3 runs 16 residues. The DNA for the CDR3 is TGTGCCAGCAGCTCCGCAGTAGCCGGGGTCACCGGGGAGCTGTTTTTT. It codes for CASSSAVAGVTGELFF. The entire variable domain, with the rest obtained from reference TRBV5-4 and TRBJ2-2, is as follows: ETGVTQSPTHLIKTRGQQVTLRCSSQSGHNTVSWYQQALGQGPQFIFQYYREEENGRGNFPPRFSGLQFPNYSSELNVNALELDDSALYLCASSSAVAGVTGELFFGEGSRLTVL.

The gene calls are TRBV4-1 and TRBJ2-7; the D gene is possibly TRBD1 (5 bases). This CDR3 is built from 14 residues. V lost 1 base to trimming and J lost 4 bases, with 11 bases between them. Germline CDR1 reads MGHRA; CDR2 reads YSYEKL. The CDR3 here is CASSQGRVGYEQYF. CDR3 sequence (DNA): TGCGCCAGCAGCCAAGGCAGGGTGGGGTACGAGCAGTACTTC.

The chain uses TRBV27 and TRBJ2-7, with 7 nucleotides matching TRBD1. J was trimmed by 9 bases and V by 7 bases; bases with no gene match: 15. From germline, CDR1 is MNHEY and CDR2 SMNVEV (reference sequence). The CDR3 sequence is 14 residues long. This CDR3 reads CASNTLGGYEGQYF. The CDR3 DNA follows: TGTGCCAGCAACACCTTAGGGGGCTACGAGGGGCAGTACTTC.

This chain connects TRBV5-4 to TRBJ2-1; tentatively, D is TRBD2 (5 bases). The CDR3 runs 12 residues. Trimming left V 4 bases short and J 6 bases short, with 8 bases between. Germline V gives CDR1 SGHNT, CDR2 YYREEE (reference sequence). The CDR3 bases are TGTGCCAGCAGCCCCGCGGGCAATGAGCAGTTCTTC. It encodes CASSPAGNEQFF.

V usage is TRBV6-4 and J usage is TRBJ2-3; 8 bases line up with TRBD2. Trimming removed 0 bases from V and 1 base from J; junction bases left unmatched: 0. CDR1 and CDR2 from the germline V gene are MRHNA and SNTAGT. CDR3 length: 15 residues. The CDR3 spells CASSDSSGGTDTQYF. The CDR3 region has the DNA TGTGCCAGCAGTGACTCTAGCGGGGGCACAGATACGCAGTATTTT.

The gene calls are TRBV27 and TRBJ2-3; possibly TRBD1 for D (6 bases). The V and J ends lost 7 bases and 0 bases respectively, with 17 bases between them. The germline CDR1 and CDR2 sequences are MNHEY and SMNVEV (reference sequence). The CDR3 loop spans 16 amino acids. The CDR3 bases are TGTGCCAGCACCTTTGTCAGGGGCTCTAGCACAGATACGCAGTATTTT. Translating it yields CASTFVRGSSTDTQYF.

This clone was seen a single time. The V call is TRBV9, the J call TRBJ2-3; D possibly corresponds to TRBD2 (6 bases). The CDR3 sequence is 14 residues long. CDR1 is SGDLS and CDR2 is YYNGEE in the germline V gene. The V end was cut by 0 bases, the J end by 4 bases, with 9 bases between. The CDR3 is CASSVGGEADTQYF. The CDR3 bases are TGTGCCAGCAGCGTAGGGGGGGAGGCAGATACGCAGTATTTT.

The V gene is TRBV5-4, the J gene TRBJ1-3, with D perhaps TRBD1 (6 bases). The ends were cut back, 4 bases at V and 1 base at J, with 12 bases in the middle. The germline V gene encodes CDR1 SGHNT and CDR2 YYREEE (reference sequence). CDR3 length equals 15 residues. Here the CDR3 reads CASSPGQRSGNTIYF. The DNA for the CDR3 is TGTGCCAGCAGCCCCGGACAGCGTTCTGGAAACACCATATATTTT.

The V and J genes are TRBV29-1 and TRBJ2-2; 12 bases are a match to TRBD2. CDR1 is SQVTM and CDR2 is ANQGSEA in the germline V gene. Trimming cost V 7 bases and J 3 bases; bases outside gene matches: 3. This CDR3 spans 14 amino acids. The CDR3 is CSAGLAGYTGELFF. The CDR3 bases are TGCAGCGCTGGACTAGCGGGGTACACCGGGGAGCTGTTTTTT.

The V gene is TRBV28, the J gene TRBJ2-7, with TRBD2 identical over 11 bases. Trimming cost V 5 bases and J 9 bases; bases outside gene matches: 12. Looked up from germline, CDR1 is MDHEN and CDR2 is SYDVKM. CDR3 length: 15 amino acids. CDR3 in amino acids: CASSPLLAGGNRQYF. CDR3 nucleotides: TGTGCCAGCAGTCCCCTCCTAGCGGGGGGAAACCGGCAGTACTTC.

This chain joins TRBV7-2 and TRBJ1-1; TRBD1 might be the D (6 bases). The CDR3 spans 17 residues. Between the trimmed V and J ends, which lost 3 bases and 3 bases, there was a span of 20 bases. The germline gives CDR1 SGHTA, CDR2 FQGNSA. The CDR3 sequence: CASSFALVGGQDTEAFF. DNA for the CDR3: TGTGCCAGCAGCTTTGCCCTGGTGGGGGGGCAAGACACTGAAGCTTTCTTT.

The V and J genes are TRBV12-2 and TRBJ1-2; the table assigns TRBD1, which was not confirmed against the DNA. TRBV12-2 is noted as a pseudogene. This CDR3 spans 13 amino acids. CDR3 DNA sequence: TGTGCAAGTCGCTTAGCTACAGGGTCTGGCTACACCTTC. Translation gives CASRLATGSGYTF.

The V gene is TRBV18, the J gene TRBJ1-2; D is ambiguous. Germline-derived CDR1 and CDR2 are KGHSH and LQKENI. Trimming removed 3 bases at V and 0 bases at J, with 8 bases between. The CDR3 is made up of 14 amino acids. CDR3 coding DNA: TGTGCCAGCTCACCGAGTGTCACTAACTATGGCTACACCTTC. As protein: CASSPSVTNYGYTF.

The chain has TRBV7-3 and TRBJ2-7; 7 bases fit TRBD1. The V and J ends lost 4 bases and 6 bases, in that order; junction bases with no gene match: 12. Germline-derived CDR1 and CDR2 are SGHTA and FQGTGA. The CDR3 contains 15 residues. The CDR3 DNA is TGTGCCAGCAGCTCAACGGGACAGCGAGAGGGCGAGCAGTACTTC. It encodes CASSSTGQREGEQYF.